Listed below are T cell receptor beta chains from one sample, sequenced in a study of T cell changes during pregnancy in multiple sclerosis. Sequencing was performed with immunoSEQ multiplex PCR; in TCRdb, only in-frame clones are kept and a portion is missing. The table includes under 40,000 clones, 80% to 90% detected once. This specimen was CD4+ T cells from peripheral blood mononuclear cells, taken before pregnancy. These receptors were collected from a female donor with multiple sclerosis, enrolled in a pregnancy study. Each CDR3 is given without its conserved first and last residue. The order of the fields is J gene, V gene, CDR3 protein.

j_gene: TRBJ2-5; v_gene: TRBV7-2; CDR3aa: ASSPRGWQETQY
j_gene: TRBJ2-1; v_gene: TRBV5-1; CDR3aa: ASSLGRGFNEQF
j_gene: TRBJ1-2; v_gene: TRBV10-3; CDR3aa: ATSDREYGYT
j_gene: TRBJ2-3; v_gene: TRBV19; CDR3aa: ASSPRLLTDTQY
j_gene: TRBJ1-5; v_gene: TRBV18; CDR3aa: ASSPAGPQPQH
j_gene: TRBJ2-3; v_gene: TRBV18; CDR3aa: ASSTSLTDTQY
j_gene: TRBJ2-3; v_gene: TRBV10-3; CDR3aa: ASNGAGTDTQY
j_gene: TRBJ2-7; v_gene: TRBV11-1; CDR3aa: ASSRGFPSYEQY
j_gene: TRBJ2-1; v_gene: TRBV5-1; CDR3aa: ASSLGGRSEQF
j_gene: TRBJ1-2; v_gene: TRBV27; CDR3aa: ASSLGGFPYGYT
j_gene: TRBJ2-2; v_gene: TRBV11-2; CDR3aa: ASTSDGTSTGELF
j_gene: TRBJ1-1; v_gene: TRBV27; CDR3aa: ASSLNGMNTEAF
j_gene: TRBJ1-5; v_gene: TRBV19; CDR3aa: ASSAPRQGAGQPQH
j_gene: TRBJ2-7; v_gene: TRBV11-2; CDR3aa: ASSHGRDTYEQY
j_gene: TRBJ1-6; v_gene: TRBV4-2; CDR3aa: ASSQEVQGRSYNSPLH
j_gene: TRBJ1-2; v_gene: TRBV6-1; CDR3aa: ASSELQAYGYT
j_gene: TRBJ2-7; v_gene: TRBV27; CDR3aa: ASSRSTGPSYEQY
j_gene: TRBJ2-5; v_gene: TRBV4-2; CDR3aa: ASSQKGAQETQY
j_gene: TRBJ2-7; v_gene: TRBV15; CDR3aa: ATSRGDRGREQY
j_gene: TRBJ2-1; v_gene: TRBV9; CDR3aa: ASSVASVLGDTYNEQF
j_gene: TRBJ2-1; v_gene: TRBV2; CDR3aa: ASSEVDWVGQF
j_gene: TRBJ1-2; v_gene: TRBV10-3; CDR3aa: AISFLSGVGYGYT